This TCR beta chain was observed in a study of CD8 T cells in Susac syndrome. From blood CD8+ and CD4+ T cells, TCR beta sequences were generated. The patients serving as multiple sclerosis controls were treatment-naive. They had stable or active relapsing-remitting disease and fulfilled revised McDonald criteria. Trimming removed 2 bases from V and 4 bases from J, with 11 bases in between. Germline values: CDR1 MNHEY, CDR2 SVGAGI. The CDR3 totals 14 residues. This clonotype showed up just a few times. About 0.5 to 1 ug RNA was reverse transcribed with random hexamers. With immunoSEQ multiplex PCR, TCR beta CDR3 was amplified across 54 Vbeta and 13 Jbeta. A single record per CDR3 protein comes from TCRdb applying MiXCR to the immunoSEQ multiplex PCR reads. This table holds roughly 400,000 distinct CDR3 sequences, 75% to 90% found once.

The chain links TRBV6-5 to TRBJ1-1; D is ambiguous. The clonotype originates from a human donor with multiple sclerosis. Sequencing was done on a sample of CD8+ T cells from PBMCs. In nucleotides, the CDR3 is TGTGCCAGCAGTTACGGGCGGATAGGCACTGAAGCTTTCTTT. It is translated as CASSYGRIGTEAFF.